The rows below give T cell receptor beta chains drawn from one sample of a study of T cells after yellow fever vaccination. Each CDR3 protein is one row after TCRdb ran MiXCR on the 5' RACE reads. The data contain 200,000 to 300,000 distinct CDR3 sequences, more than 6.5% of them singletons. The sample here was CD4+ T cells sorted from PBMCs, taken on the day of the yellow fever booster vaccination. The receptors come from a young man who received the YFV17D yellow fever vaccine. The CDR3 runs from the conserved cysteine through the conserved F or W. Each record gives: V gene, J gene, CDR3 protein.

TRBV27	TRBJ2-7	CASSLRGAGSYEQYF
TRBV12-3/TRBV12-4	TRBJ1-1	CASRPGGHSTEAFF
TRBV5-6	TRBJ2-7	CASSTTAGFLKQYF
TRBV4-3	TRBJ2-3	CASSQEAGVLTDTQYF
TRBV7-2	TRBJ1-2	CASSLGVGSNYGYTF
TRBV19	TRBJ2-3	CASSYSGGVLADTQYF
TRBV28	TRBJ2-3	CASSFSGTASTDTQYF
TRBV3-1	TRBJ1-6	CASSRDEGYSPLHF
TRBV7-9	TRBJ2-4	CASSSYLGKNIQYF
TRBV5-6	TRBJ2-5	CASSVDPDSVQETQYF
TRBV4-3	TRBJ2-3	CASSPGWTKPIDTQYF
TRBV15	TRBJ2-7	CATSRDRSQAYEQYF
TRBV27	TRBJ2-5	CASSLLESGGSAQYF
TRBV19	TRBJ2-7	CASSTHGSVYEQYF
TRBV29-1	TRBJ2-7	CSVEELAGGEQYF
TRBV18	TRBJ2-7	CASSSQGPGTAISEQYF